This T cell receptor beta chain was captured in a study of shared clonotypes between healthy human individuals. Researchers ran the assay at a deep level. Clones were sequenced by immunoSEQ multiplex PCR, and TCRdb holds only the in-frame ones, with some missing. The data show fewer than 1.8 million clones, 98% seen once. Trimming took 2 bases from V and 7 from J, leaving 9 bases between them. This CDR3 contains 14 residues. Germline V gene data show CDR1 as MNHNY and CDR2 as SVGAGI (reference sequence). This chain uses TRBV6-6 with TRBJ2-6; D gene uncertain. Material: naive CD4+ T cells sorted from blood. Noted subset: CD45RA+ positively selected. The sequence derives from a man aged 25 to 40 in good health. The CDR3: CASSYTSLANVLTF. The CDR3 nucleotides are TGTGCCAGCAGTTACACGTCTCTTGCCAACGTCCTGACTTTC.